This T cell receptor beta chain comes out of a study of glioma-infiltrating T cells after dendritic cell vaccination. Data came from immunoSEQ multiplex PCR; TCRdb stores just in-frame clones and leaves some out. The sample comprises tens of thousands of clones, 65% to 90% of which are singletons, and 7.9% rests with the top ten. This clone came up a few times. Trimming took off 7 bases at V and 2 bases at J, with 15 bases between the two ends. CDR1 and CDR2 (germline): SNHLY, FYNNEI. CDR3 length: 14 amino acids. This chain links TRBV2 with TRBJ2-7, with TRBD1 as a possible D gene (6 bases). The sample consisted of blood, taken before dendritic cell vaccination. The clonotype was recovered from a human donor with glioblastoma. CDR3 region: CASTVEQGAYEQYF. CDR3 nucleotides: TGTGCCAGCACCGTCGAACAGGGCGCCTACGAGCAGTACTTC.